Listed below are T cell receptor beta chains from one sample, sequenced in a study of beta chain features in type 1 diabetes. The data were produced by immunoSEQ multiplex PCR, yet TCRdb's version contains in-frame clones alone and is incomplete. Of a few hundred thousand clones in the sample, 9.6% are singletons; the top ten hold around 0.031%. The sequenced sample was naive CD4+ T cells from blood. These receptor sequences come from a woman under 30 in good health. Both conserved end residues are part of each CDR3. Clone size appears in some rows only: once, few, many, or a class for an expanded clone.

abundance	v_gene	j_gene	CDR3aa
NA	TRBV6-5	TRBJ1-1	CASSYLPGTEAFF
few	TRBV4-1	TRBJ2-3	CASSPLGGQADTQYF
NA	TRBV6-1	TRBJ1-4	CASSERGLVPGKLFF
NA	TRBV5-1	TRBJ1-3	CASSWTGDGNTIYF
NA	TRBV19	TRBJ2-1	CASKSGGRSYNEQFF
NA	TRBV29-1	TRBJ2-1	CSARRDREYNEQFF
few	TRBV18	TRBJ2-6	CASSHRGRGANVLTF
NA	TRBV5-1	TRBJ2-7	CASRYTSGASYEQYF
NA	TRBV9	TRBJ1-2	CASSVRGLNYGYTF
few	TRBV12-5	TRBJ2-3	CASAAGQGEDTQYF
NA	TRBV5-5	TRBJ2-3	CASSLWESGTDTQYF
few	TRBV29-1	TRBJ2-1	CSARDRGSYNEQFF
NA	TRBV5-6	TRBJ1-2	CASSFRGLRGYTF
few	TRBV13	TRBJ2-2	CASSPLRAVGELFF
NA	TRBV15	TRBJ2-7	CATSRDPGHSYEQYF
few	TRBV11-3	TRBJ2-6	CATPDRGLTGANVLTF
NA	TRBV5-4	TRBJ2-1	CASSLGGTSGHNEQFF
few	TRBV28	TRBJ1-2	CASSLEGGGYTF
few	TRBV6-5	TRBJ2-1	CASSRDSANEQFF
NA	TRBV19	TRBJ2-1	CASSIVGGRVYNEQFF
few	TRBV2	TRBJ2-1	CASSALLAGGSNEQFF
NA	TRBV10-3	TRBJ1-1	CAIRELRTGKNTEAFF
few	TRBV15	TRBJ2-2	CATSMNRGSRTGELFF
NA	TRBV30	TRBJ2-7	CAWSLETGPYEQYF
few	TRBV5-1	TRBJ2-5	CASSFTGQGREETQYF
many	TRBV30	TRBJ1-1	CAWSRLNTEAFF
NA	TRBV25-1	TRBJ1-2	CASTPAGGGGYTF
few	TRBV5-4	TRBJ1-1	CASSRTGGQDHGAFF
NA	TRBV2	TRBJ1-2	CASSDTWAGDVYTF
NA	TRBV4-1	TRBJ1-1	CASSQIGTGNTEAFF
NA	TRBV7-2	TRBJ2-2	CASSFGLAGTNTGELFF
few	TRBV7-2	TRBJ1-2	CASRDRGGSYGYTF
few	TRBV10-2	TRBJ2-3	CASSEPRDTQYF
few	TRBV29-1	TRBJ2-1	CSGTIVGPGRYNEQFF
few	TRBV7-2	TRBJ2-7	CASSQSSYEQYF
NA	TRBV5-1	TRBJ2-7	CASRIWTGSHEQYF
NA	TRBV9	TRBJ1-2	CASSTATGTYGYTF
NA	TRBV6-1	TRBJ2-7	CASRGGQGLGEQYF
few	TRBV30	TRBJ2-1	CAWKPSGRKSEQFF
few	TRBV2	TRBJ1-2	CASIPGQLTNGYTF
NA	TRBV6-5	TRBJ2-7	CASSYLRGRGYEQYF
few	TRBV18	TRBJ1-1	CASSPDRGSAEAFF
few	TRBV5-1	TRBJ1-2	CASSFGQGGYGYTF
few	TRBV7-9	TRBJ1-1	CASGPLGSGTEAFF
NA	TRBV6-5	TRBJ2-2	CASSLTSGSNTGELFF
NA	TRBV30	TRBJ2-5	CASTGGQGGETQYF
many	TRBV14	TRBJ2-7	CASSDGIEQYF
NA	TRBV2	TRBJ2-1	CASSGELGNEQFF
few	TRBV2	TRBJ2-1	CASSEGGLGAFF
NA	TRBV2	TRBJ2-2	CASSEKGLANTGELFF
NA	TRBV9	TRBJ2-1	CASSVAGSGGYNEQFF
NA	TRBV6-5	TRBJ1-1	CASSYSIQTRRTEAFF
few	TRBV19	TRBJ1-5	CASSILTGGSQPQHF
NA	TRBV28	TRBJ2-7	CASRSSGTYEQYF
many	TRBV29-1	TRBJ2-7	CSVGASGSYEQYF